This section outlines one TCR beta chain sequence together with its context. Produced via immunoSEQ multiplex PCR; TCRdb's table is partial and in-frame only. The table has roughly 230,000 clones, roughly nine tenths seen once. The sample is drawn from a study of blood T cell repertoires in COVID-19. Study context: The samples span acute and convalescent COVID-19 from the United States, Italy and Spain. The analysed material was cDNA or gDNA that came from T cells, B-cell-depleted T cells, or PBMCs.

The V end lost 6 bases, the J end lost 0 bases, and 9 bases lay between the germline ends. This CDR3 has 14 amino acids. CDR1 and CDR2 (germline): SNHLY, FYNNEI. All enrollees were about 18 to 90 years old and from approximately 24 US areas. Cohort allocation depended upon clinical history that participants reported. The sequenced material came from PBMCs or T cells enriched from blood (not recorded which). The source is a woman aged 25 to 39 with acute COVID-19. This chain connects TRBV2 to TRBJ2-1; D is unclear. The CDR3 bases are TGTGCCAGCAGGAGCCTAAGCTCCTACAATGAGCAGTTCTTC. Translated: CASRSLSSYNEQFF.